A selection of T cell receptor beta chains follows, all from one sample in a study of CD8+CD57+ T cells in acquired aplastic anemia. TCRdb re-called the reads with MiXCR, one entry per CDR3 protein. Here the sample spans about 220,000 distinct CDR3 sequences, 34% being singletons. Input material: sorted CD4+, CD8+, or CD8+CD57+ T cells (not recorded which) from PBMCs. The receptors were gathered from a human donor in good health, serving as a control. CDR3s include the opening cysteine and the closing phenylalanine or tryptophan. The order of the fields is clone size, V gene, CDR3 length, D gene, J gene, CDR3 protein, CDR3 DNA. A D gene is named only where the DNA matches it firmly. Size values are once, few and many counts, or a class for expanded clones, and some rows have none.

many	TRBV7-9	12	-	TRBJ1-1	CASSQRHTEAFF	TGTGCCAGCAGCCAGAGGCACACTGAAGCTTTCTTT
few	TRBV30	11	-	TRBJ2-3	CAWSSRDTQYF	TGTGCCTGGAGTTCCAGAGATACGCAGTATTTT
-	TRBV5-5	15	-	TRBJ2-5	CASSFGTRGGETQYF	TGTGCCAGCAGCTTCGGGACCCGAGGAGGCGAGACCCAGTACTTC
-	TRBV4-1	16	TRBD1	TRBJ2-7	CASSLGTGIGIYEQYF	TGCGCCAGCAGCCTTGGGACAGGGATCGGTATCTACGAGCAGTACTTC
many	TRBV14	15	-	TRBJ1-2	CASSQGALLYYGYTF	TGTGCCAGCAGCCAAGGGGCCTTACTCTACTATGGCTACACCTTC
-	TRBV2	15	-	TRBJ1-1	CASKKAGAGNTEAFF	TGTGCCAGCAAAAAGGCGGGGGCAGGGAACACTGAAGCTTTCTTT
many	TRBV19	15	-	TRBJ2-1	CASSWGPYSYNEQFF	TGTGCCAGTAGTTGGGGGCCGTACTCCTACAATGAGCAGTTCTTC
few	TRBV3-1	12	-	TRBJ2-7	CASSQGIYEQYF	TGTGCCAGCAGCCAAGGAATCTACGAGCAGTACTTC
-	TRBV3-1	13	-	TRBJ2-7	CASSQDWSYEQYF	TGTGCCAGCAGCCAAGATTGGTCCTACGAGCAGTACTTC
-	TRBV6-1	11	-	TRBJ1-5	CASRDHRPQHF	TGTGCCAGCAGAGACCATCGGCCCCAGCATTTT
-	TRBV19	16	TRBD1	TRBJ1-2	CASTQTGGPPNYGYTF	TGTGCCAGCACTCAGACAGGGGGACCTCCTAACTATGGCTACACCTTC
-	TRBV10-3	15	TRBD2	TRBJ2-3	CAIGTSGGVTDTQYF	TGTGCCATCGGGACTAGCGGGGGGGTCACAGATACGCAGTATTTT
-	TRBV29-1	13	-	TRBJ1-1	CSVNTIINTEAFF	TGCAGCGTAAACACAATCATTAACACTGAAGCTTTCTTT
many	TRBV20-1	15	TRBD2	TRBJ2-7	CSARAPGEGPYEQYF	TGCAGTGCTAGAGCCCCTGGGGAGGGACCCTACGAGCAGTACTTC
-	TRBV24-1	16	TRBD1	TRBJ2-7	CATSDSGQAIDEEQYF	TGTGCCACCAGTGATTCGGGACAGGCAATCGATGAGGAGCAGTACTTC
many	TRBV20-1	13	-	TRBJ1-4	CSPSTATNEKLFF	TGCAGTCCCTCGACCGCAACTAATGAAAAACTGTTTTTT
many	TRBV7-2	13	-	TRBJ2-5	CASSLGSAGTQYF	TGTGCCAGCAGCTTAGGATCCGCGGGGACCCAGTACTTC
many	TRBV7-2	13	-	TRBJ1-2	CASSLWDWDGYTF	TGTGCCAGCAGCTTATGGGACTGGGATGGCTACACCTTC
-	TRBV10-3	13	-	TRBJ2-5	CAIIPRGEETQYF	TGTGCCATCATCCCGAGGGGCGAAGAGACCCAGTACTTC
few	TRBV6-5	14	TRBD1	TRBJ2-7	CASTTGGASYEQYF	TGTGCCAGCACCACAGGGGGCGCTTCCTACGAGCAGTACTTC
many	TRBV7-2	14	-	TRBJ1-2	CASSLAASDYGYTF	TGTGCCAGCAGCTTAGCTGCCTCCGACTATGGCTACACCTTC
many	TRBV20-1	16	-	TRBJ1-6	CSARDDIGGRNSPLHF	TGCAGTGCTAGAGATGATATCGGGGGTCGGAATTCACCCCTCCACTTT
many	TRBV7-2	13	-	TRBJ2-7	CASSFQGSYEQYF	TGTGCCAGCAGCTTTCAAGGGTCCTACGAGCAGTACTTC
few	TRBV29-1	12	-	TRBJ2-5	CSVAGGQETQYF	TGCAGCGTTGCTGGGGGGCAAGAGACCCAGTACTTC
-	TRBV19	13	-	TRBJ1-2	CASSPGVTDGYTF	TGTGCCAGTAGCCCAGGGGTTACGGACGGCTACACCTTC
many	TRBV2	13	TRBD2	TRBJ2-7	CASSPRGGYEQYF	TGTGCCAGCAGTCCCCGGGGGGGCTACGAGCAGTACTTC
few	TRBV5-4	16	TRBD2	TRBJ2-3	CASSSLAGGITDTQYF	TGTGCCAGCAGCTCGTTAGCGGGAGGAATCACAGATACGCAGTATTTT
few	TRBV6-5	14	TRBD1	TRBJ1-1	CASSPQGPNTEAFF	TGTGCCAGCAGCCCACAGGGGCCCAACACTGAAGCTTTCTTT
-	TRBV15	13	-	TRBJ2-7	CATSRDAGDEQYF	TGTGCCACCAGCAGAGACGCAGGGGACGAGCAGTACTTC
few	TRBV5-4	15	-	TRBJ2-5	CASKLAGGLMETQYF	TGTGCCAGCAAATTGGCAGGGGGGTTAATGGAGACCCAGTACTTC
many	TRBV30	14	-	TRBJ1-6	CAYDAGRGYSPLHF	TGTGCCTACGACGCCGGGCGGGGTTATTCACCCCTCCACTTT
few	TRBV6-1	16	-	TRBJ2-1	CASSTQQGGAFNEQFF	TGTGCCAGCAGTACACAACAGGGGGGGGCTTTTAATGAGCAGTTCTTC
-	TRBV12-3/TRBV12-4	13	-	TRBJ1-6	CASSYSGNSPLHF	TGTGCCAGCAGTTACAGCGGAAATTCACCCCTCCACTTT
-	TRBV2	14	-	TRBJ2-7	CASSKTGFSYEQYF	TGTGCCAGCAGCAAAACAGGATTCTCCTACGAGCAGTACTTC
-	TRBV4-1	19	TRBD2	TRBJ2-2	CASSHELGLAGVYTGELFF	TGCGCCAGCAGCCACGAACTTGGACTAGCGGGAGTGTACACCGGGGAGCTGTTTTTT
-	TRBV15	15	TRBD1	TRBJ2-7	CATSRSGTDADEQYF	TGTGCCACCAGCAGATCCGGGACAGACGCCGACGAGCAGTACTTC
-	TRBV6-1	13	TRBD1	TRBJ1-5	CASSEQGDEPQHF	TGTGCCAGCAGTGAACAGGGGGACGAGCCCCAGCATTTT
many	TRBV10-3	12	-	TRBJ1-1	CAISEWNTEAFF	TGTGCCATCAGTGAGTGGAACACTGAAGCTTTCTTT
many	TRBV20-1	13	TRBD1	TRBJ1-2	CSARYQGGAGYTF	TGCAGTGCTAGATACCAGGGGGGCGCTGGCTACACCTTC
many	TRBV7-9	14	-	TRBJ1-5	CASSFMGSNQPQHF	TGTGCCAGCAGCTTCATGGGGAGCAATCAGCCCCAGCATTTT
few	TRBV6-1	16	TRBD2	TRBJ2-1	CASSLTSRTAYNEQFF	TGTGCCAGCAGTCTGACTAGCCGAACGGCCTACAATGAGCAGTTCTTC
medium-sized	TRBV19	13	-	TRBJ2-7	CASSQQGGEEQYF	TGTGCCAGTAGTCAACAGGGGGGGGAAGAGCAGTACTTC
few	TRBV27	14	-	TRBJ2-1	CASSLRRDHNEQFF	TGTGCCAGCAGTTTAAGGAGGGATCACAATGAGCAGTTCTTC
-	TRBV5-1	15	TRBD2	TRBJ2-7	CASSVAGHETYEQYF	TGCGCCAGCAGCGTAGCGGGACACGAGACCTACGAGCAGTACTTC